This T cell receptor (beta chain) appears in the sequencing data of a study of T cells in Graves' hyperthyroidism and ophthalmopathy. Patients with uncontrolled infections, other autoimmune diseases, pregnancy or lactation were excluded. Diagnoses used clinical symptoms, serum thyroxine and TRAb, thyroid ultrasound and orbital computed tomography. PBMCs were obtained from 10 ml fresh peripheral blood. CDR1 and CDR2 from the germline V gene are SGHTA and FQGTGA. Trimming stripped 1 base from V and 1 base from J, with 14 bases between. The CDR3 loop spans 17 amino acids. Amplified TCR beta CDR3 regions came from RNA transcripts. In the first-round RT-PCR of the TCR CDR3, the HTBI primer set was used. Each CDR3 protein gets one entry after TCRdb re-called the multiplex PCR reads with MiXCR. The table records nearly 600,000 distinct CDR3 sequences, about 15% of them present only once. This clonotype has a handful of counts.

V is TRBV7-3 and J is TRBJ2-1, with unresolved D. Sequenced input: blood. The sequence was collected from a woman aged 25 to 39 with Graves' hyperthyroidism that later progressed to Graves' ophthalmopathy. The CDR3 sequence: CASSLNPQMESYNEQFF. For the CDR3, the DNA is TGTGCCAGCAGCTTAAACCCCCAAATGGAGTCCTACAATGAGCAGTTCTTC.